One T cell receptor (beta chain) is described in this entry. Sequence at one end of the junction differs from germline and may be a read error. The sample has other DNA sequences that encode this CDR3 too. Per donor, one heparinised blood draw averaged about 116 mL. This sample stems from a study of beta chain features in type 1 diabetes. The entirety of the isolated RNA underwent reverse transcription, so expressed TCRB transcripts were sequenced. Clones were sequenced by immunoSEQ multiplex PCR, and TCRdb holds only the in-frame ones, with some missing. This sample yields roughly 230,000 clones, of which over 8.5% are seen a single time; 0.03% to 0.035% belongs to the top ten. The TCR sequence derives from a woman under 30 in good health. Sequencing was carried out using naive CD4+ T cells from blood.

The DNA for the CDR3 is TGCGCCAGCAACCGAGGACAGGGGAATTCCCCCCTCCACTTT. Translation: CASNRGQGNSPLHF. This chain joins TRBV5-1 and TRBJ1-6, with TRBD1 matching 9 bases. This CDR3 is 14 amino acids long. Germline lookup yields CDR1 SGHRS and CDR2 YFSETQ.